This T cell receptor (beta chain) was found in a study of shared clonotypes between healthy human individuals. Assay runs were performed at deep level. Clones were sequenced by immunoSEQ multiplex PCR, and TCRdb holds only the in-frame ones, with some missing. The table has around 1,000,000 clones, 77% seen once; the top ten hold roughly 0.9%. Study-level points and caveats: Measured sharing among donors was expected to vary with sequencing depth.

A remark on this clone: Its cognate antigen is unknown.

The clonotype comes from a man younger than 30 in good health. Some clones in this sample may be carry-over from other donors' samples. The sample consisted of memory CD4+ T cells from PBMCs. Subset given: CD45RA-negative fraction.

The DNA of the CDR3 is TGTGCCAGCAGTTACACAGTAACCCCCGGGGGAGGCTACACCTTC. It yields the protein CASSYTVTPGGGYTF. This chain links TRBV6-5 with TRBJ1-2; TRBD1 is a possible D gene (5 bases). The CDR3 has 15 residues. Looked up from germline, CDR1 is MNHEY and CDR2 is SVGAGI. The V end was cut by 2 bases, the J end by 8 bases, with 18 bases between.